In this sample, the clone carrying this T cell receptor beta chain turned up many times. Diagnoses were made from clinical symptoms, serum measures (thyroxine and TRAb), thyroid ultrasound and orbital computed tomography. Trimming removed 5 bases from V and 4 bases from J, with 11 bases in between. Germline assignment: CDR1 MNHNS and CDR2 SASEGT. The CDR3 is made up of 14 amino acids. The data derive from a study of T cells in Graves' hyperthyroidism and ophthalmopathy. Across the whole study: Upon initial diagnosis and before any treatment, peripheral blood was collected.

Amplification targeted TCR beta CDR3 regions from RNA transcripts. First-round RT-PCR of the TCR CDR3 relied on the HTBI primer set. TCRdb fed the multiplex PCR reads into MiXCR, producing one record per CDR3 protein. The sample records approximately 520,000 distinct CDR3 sequences, around 22% being singletons. The sequence derives from a woman in her 30s with Graves' ophthalmopathy. The chain combines TRBV6-1 with TRBJ2-2; D gene ambiguous. Sequencing input: blood. In nucleotides, the CDR3 is TGTGCCAGCAGTCTGACGGATCCCACCGGGGAGCTGTTTTTT. Its protein product is CASSLTDPTGELFF.